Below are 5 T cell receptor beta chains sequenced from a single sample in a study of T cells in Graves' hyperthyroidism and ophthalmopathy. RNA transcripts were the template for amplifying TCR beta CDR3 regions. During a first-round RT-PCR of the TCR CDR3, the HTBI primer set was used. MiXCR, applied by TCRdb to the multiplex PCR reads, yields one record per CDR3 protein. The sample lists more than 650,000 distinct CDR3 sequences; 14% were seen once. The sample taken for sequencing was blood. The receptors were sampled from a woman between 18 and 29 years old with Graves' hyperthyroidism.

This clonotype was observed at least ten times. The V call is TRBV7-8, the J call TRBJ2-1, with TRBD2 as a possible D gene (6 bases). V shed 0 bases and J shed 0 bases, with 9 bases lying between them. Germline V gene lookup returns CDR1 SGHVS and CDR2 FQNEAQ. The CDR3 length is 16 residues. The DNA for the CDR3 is TGTGCCAGCAGCTTAGCTCGGGGGAGCTCCTACAATGAGCAGTTCTTC. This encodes CASSLARGSSYNEQFF.

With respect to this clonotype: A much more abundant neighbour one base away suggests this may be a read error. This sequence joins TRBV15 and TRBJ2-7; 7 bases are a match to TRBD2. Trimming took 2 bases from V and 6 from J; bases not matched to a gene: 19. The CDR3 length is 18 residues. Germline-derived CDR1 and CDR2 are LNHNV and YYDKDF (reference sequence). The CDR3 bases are TGTGCCACCAGCAGAACTAGCGCCGGGAGTGGATCCCTCCTCGAGCAGTACTTC. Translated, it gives CATSRTSAGSGSLLEQYF.

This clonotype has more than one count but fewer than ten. The CDR3 DNA sequence: TGTGCCAGCAGCTTACTGGGGAGGGTGGGGAATGAGCAGTTCTTC. Translation: CASSLLGRVGNEQFF. The V gene is TRBV13, the J gene TRBJ2-1, with 7 positions matching TRBD2. Losses at the gene ends were 2 bases for V and 7 bases for J; bases not matched to a gene: 8. The V gene's germline CDR1 is PRHDT and CDR2 FYEKMQ (reference sequence). The CDR3 contains 15 residues. Supplemented by reference TRBV13 and TRBJ2-1, the full variable domain reads AAGVIQSPRHLIKEKRETATLKCYPIPRHDTVYWYQQGPGQDPQFLISFYEKMQSDKGSIPDRFSAQQFSDYHSELNMSSLELGDSALYFCASSLLGRVGNEQFFGPGTRLTVL.

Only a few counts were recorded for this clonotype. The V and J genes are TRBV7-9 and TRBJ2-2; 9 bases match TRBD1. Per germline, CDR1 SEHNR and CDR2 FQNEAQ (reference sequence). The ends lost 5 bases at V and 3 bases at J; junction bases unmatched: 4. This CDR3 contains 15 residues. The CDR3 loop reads CASSRRTGDTGELFF. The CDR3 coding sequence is TGTGCCAGCAGCCGAAGGACAGGGGACACCGGGGAGCTGTTTTTT.

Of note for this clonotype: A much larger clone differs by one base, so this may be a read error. CDR3 DNA: TGTGCCAGCAGTGAAACAGGCGGGAACGCTGAAGCTTTCTTT. Translated, it gives CASSETGGNAEAFF. The gene calls are TRBV2 and TRBJ1-1, with D tentatively TRBD1 (5 bases). CDR1 and CDR2 (germline): SNHLY, FYNNEI. The CDR3 totals 14 residues.